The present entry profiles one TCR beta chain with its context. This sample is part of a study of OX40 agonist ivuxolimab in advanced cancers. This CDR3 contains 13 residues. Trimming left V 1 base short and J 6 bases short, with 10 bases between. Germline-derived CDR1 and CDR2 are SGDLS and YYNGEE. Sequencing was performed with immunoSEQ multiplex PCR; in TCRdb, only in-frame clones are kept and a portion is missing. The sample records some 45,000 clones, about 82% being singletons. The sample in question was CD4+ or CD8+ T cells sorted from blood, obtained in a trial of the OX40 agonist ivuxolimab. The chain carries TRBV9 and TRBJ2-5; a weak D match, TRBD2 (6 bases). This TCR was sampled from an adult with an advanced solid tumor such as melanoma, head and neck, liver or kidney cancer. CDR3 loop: CASSVSGEQTQYF. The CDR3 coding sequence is TGTGCCAGCAGCGTATCGGGGGAGCAGACCCAGTACTTC.